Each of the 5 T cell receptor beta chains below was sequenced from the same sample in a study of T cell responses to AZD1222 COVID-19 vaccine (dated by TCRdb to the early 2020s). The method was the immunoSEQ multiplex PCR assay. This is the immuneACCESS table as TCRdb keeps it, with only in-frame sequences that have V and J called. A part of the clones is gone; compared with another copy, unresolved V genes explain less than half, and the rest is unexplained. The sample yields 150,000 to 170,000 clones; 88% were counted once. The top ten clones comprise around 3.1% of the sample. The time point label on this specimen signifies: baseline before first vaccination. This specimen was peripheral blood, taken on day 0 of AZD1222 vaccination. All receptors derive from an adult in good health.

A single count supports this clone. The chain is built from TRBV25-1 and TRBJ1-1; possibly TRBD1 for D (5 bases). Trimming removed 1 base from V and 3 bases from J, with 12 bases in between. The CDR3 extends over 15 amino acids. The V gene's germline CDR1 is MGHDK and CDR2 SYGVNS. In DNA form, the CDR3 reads TGTGCCAGCAGTGAATTGGGCGGAGGGGACACTGAAGCTTTCTTT. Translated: CASSELGGGDTEAFF.

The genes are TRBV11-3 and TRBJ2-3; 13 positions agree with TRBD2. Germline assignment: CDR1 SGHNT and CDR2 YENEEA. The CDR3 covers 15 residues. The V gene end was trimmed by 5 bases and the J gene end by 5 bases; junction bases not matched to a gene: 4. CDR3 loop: CASSRLAGGLDTQYF. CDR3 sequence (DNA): TGTGCCAGCAGCAGACTAGCGGGGGGACTAGATACGCAGTATTTT.

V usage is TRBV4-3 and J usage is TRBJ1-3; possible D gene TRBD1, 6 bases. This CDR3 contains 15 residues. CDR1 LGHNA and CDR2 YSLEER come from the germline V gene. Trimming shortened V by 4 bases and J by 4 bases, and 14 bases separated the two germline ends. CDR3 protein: CASSPNRGSGNTIYF. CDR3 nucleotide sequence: TGCGCCAGCAGCCCAAATAGGGGGTCAGGAAACACCATATATTTT.

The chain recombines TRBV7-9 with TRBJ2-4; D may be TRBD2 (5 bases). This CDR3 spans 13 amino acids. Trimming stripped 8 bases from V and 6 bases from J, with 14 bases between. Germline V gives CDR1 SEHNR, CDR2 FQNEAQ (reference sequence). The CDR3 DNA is TGTGCCAGCGGTGGACTTGGTGGAAACATTCAGTACTTC. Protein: CASGGLGGNIQYF.

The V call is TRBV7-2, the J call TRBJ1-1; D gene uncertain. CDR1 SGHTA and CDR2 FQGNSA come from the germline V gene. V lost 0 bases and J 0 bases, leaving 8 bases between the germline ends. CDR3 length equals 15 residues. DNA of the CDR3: TGTGCCAGCAGCTTAGCGGCGAGTATGAACACTGAAGCTTTCTTT. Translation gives CASSLAASMNTEAFF.